This TCR beta chain emerged from a study of blood T cell repertoires in COVID-19. Living in about two dozen US areas, the participants were between roughly 18 and 89 years of age. All recovered Cohort 3 donors got two negative PCRs, got clearance, or saw symptom resolution. The protocol was immunoSEQ multiplex PCR, while the TCRdb copy is restricted to in-frame clones and leaves out a portion. Here the sample spans roughly 500,000 clones, less than 90% being singletons. The sample comprised PBMCs or T cells enriched from blood (not recorded which). The sequence derives from a woman aged 60-75 years who had recovered from COVID-19.

The CDR3 DNA reads TGTGCCACCTGGACAGGAGCTTATGGCTACACCTTC. Translating gives CATWTGAYGYTF. V is TRBV7-8 and J is TRBJ1-2, with TRBD1 matching over 7 bases. Trimming at V came to 10 bases and at J to 5 bases, leaving 7 bases not matched to a gene. In germline, CDR1 is SGHVS, CDR2 FQNEAQ. The CDR3 covers 12 residues.